This TCR beta chain was sequenced in a study of prognosis after radiotherapy for stage I lung cancer. Study-level background: From April 2018 through early 2019, patients with stage I non-small cell lung cancer were enrolled.

By two-round multiplex PCR, the TCR beta CDR3 was amplified from genomic DNA. Amplification during the initial PCR round employed primers specific to each TRBV and TRBJ gene. A single record per CDR3 protein comes from TCRdb applying MiXCR to the multiplex PCR reads. The sample holds roughly 13,000 distinct CDR3 sequences, 30% to 40% seen once. Worth noting for this clonotype: An end of the junction differs from the germline gene, which may be a read error.

From germline, CDR1 is MNHEY and CDR2 SVGEGT. The CDR3 has 16 amino acids. The sequence was collected from a donor over 45 with non-small cell lung cancer. This chain uses TRBV6-2 or TRBV6-3 with TRBJ2-1, with D perhaps TRBD2 (5 bases). The sequences come from PBMCs, collected before or after stereotactic body radiation therapy (not recorded which). The CDR3 spells CASRGRGLLSPTEQFF. CDR3 DNA: TGTGCGAGCAGAGGGAGAGGACTCCTTAGCCCAACTGAGCAGTTCTTC.